This T cell receptor (beta chain) appears in the sequencing data of a study of T cells in Graves' hyperthyroidism and ophthalmopathy. At the level of the study: Prior to any treatment, at the point of initial diagnosis, peripheral blood was collected.

This CDR3 spans 15 amino acids. The germline V and J ends were trimmed by 5 bases and 7 bases, with 18 bases remaining between them. Germline V gene data show CDR1 as MDHEN and CDR2 as SYDVKM. Researchers took RNA transcripts and amplified the TCR beta CDR3 regions from them. The HTBI primer set drove a first-round RT-PCR of the TCR CDR3. TCRdb re-called the multiplex PCR reads with MiXCR, one entry per CDR3 protein. The table includes about 350,000 distinct CDR3 sequences, approximately 13% detected once. Exclusion followed for patients with uncontrolled infection, other autoimmune disease, pregnancy or lactation.

The receptor comes from a woman aged 25 to 45 with Graves' hyperthyroidism. The sequenced material came from blood. This sequence joins TRBV28 and TRBJ1-5; possible D gene TRBD1, 5 bases. The CDR3 spells CASSLPTGRVQPQHF. The CDR3 bases are TGTGCCAGCAGTCTCCCGACGGGCAGGGTGCAGCCCCAGCATTTT.